The present TCR beta chain was sequenced within a study of shared clonotypes between healthy human individuals (TCRdb year 2020). For the wider study: Three men and two women, aged 18 to 49 years, made up the cohort. Per donor, three plates each were used for CD4 naive and CD4 memory, two for CD8 naive, and one for CD8 memory. To increase sequencing depth and limit assay-specific biases, different laboratories used diverse techniques to prepare libraries and sequence TCR repertoires. Blood TCR repertoires of roughly five healthy adults were deeply sequenced to estimate repertoire size and the extent of clonotype sharing between individuals. Between about 0.9 and 9 billion PBMCs per donor were obtained by leukapheresis.

As to this clone: Its specific antigen is unknown. Base qualities are not at hand, and no much larger clone is one base apart.

Using the deep immunoSEQ assay, multiplex PCR amplified TCR CDR3 regions from genomic DNA. Extracted genomic DNA from each cell subset was distributed evenly across all wells of several immunoSEQ 96-well plates, and each plate was treated as a replicate. For sorted subsets, about 210 ng of genomic DNA, equivalent to around 30,000 T cell genomes, went into each replicate PCR. Purified libraries were measured with a Qubit 3.0 fluorometer, size-checked on a Bioanalyzer 2100, and measured again with the KAPA Library Quantification kit. Every immunoSEQ 96-well plate was sequenced on a dedicated single-read 150-cycle Illumina NextSeq 550 flow cell. For the original study's pipeline: Because only junctional sequences without quality scores were contained in the immunoSEQ output, filtering matching that applied to full-length reads could not be performed. Sequences were annotated with PyIR, a Python wrapper for IgBLAST v1.9, using IMGT germline references to assign V/J genes and CDR3. Any read was removed if the V/J assignment was weak (E-value above 1e-6), the CDR3 was missing, or the read contained stop codons, out-of-frame junctions, or ambiguous translated residues. V3J clonotypes were defined as sequences sharing an identical inferred V gene, J gene, and CDR3 amino acid sequence. Percentage overlap between repertoires was calculated by dividing the number of shared unique clonotypes by the size of the smaller repertoire. Three approaches were used to assess repertoire richness: RTK rarefaction, the Chao1 estimator, and Recon v2.1 estimates of unobserved clonotypes. OLGA was used to compute generation probabilities for all TCRbeta clonotypes that the gDNA method yielded from a few donors. Drawn from immuneACCESS, this table holds only the in-frame rearrangements with V and J called that TCRdb kept. Clones are partly lost; checked studies trace under half to an unresolved V gene and leave the rest unexplained. The V and J calls and the clone size are those of that table, but D and trimming were determined from the DNA. In all, the sample holds roughly 1,100,000 clones, and around 76% of those were seen once. The ten largest clones take up less than 1.5% of the sample.

What the authors observed across the whole study: Compared with non-shared clonotypes, the clonotypes found in all four sorted-subset donors had higher generation probabilities. Even with the large sequencing depth, rarefaction of the sorted-subset datasets indicated that sequencing was incomplete. Sampling was restricted to blood, and TCR repertoires in tissues likely differ from the TCR repertoires found in blood. Pairwise subsampling led to the expectation that sequencing depth would affect the degree of clonotype sharing among donors. Estimated clonotype richness was generally larger for naive than for memory subsets. The small number of donors limited the genetic and exposure-history diversity represented. When four donors were compared, the shared fraction of clonotypes was approximately 5% for naive CD4, around 4% for naive CD8, 2% to 2.5% for memory CD4, and 0.3% to 0.5% for memory CD8.

CDR1 and CDR2 (SGHRS, YFSETQ) derive from the germline V gene. Taken from cysteine to phenylalanine, the CDR3 has 13 residues. Solely the CDR3 DNA is kept, with 39 bases framed from the first base. V was cut back by 0 bases and J by 7 bases, leaving a gap of 7 bases between them. The donors were healthy, HIV-negative adults who had no recently reported acute infections or vaccinations. Every donor was a Caucasian adult residing in Nashville, Tennessee, USA. CD4+ T cells were enriched by magnetic negative selection, after which naive cells were positively selected on CD45RA and the negative fraction was taken as the memory subset. After blood collection by leukapheresis, PBMCs were isolated using Ficoll-Histopaque density gradient centrifugation and then cryopreserved in the vapor phase of liquid nitrogen. Analytical flow cytometry was used to check the purity and quantity of each magnetically sorted T cell population. Genomic DNA was isolated from every sorted fraction and measured by UV absorbance on a Nanodrop 2000c.

The sequenced sample was memory CD4+ T cells sorted from blood. The sample's cell subset or site label is to be understood as: CD45RA-negative fraction. The chain uses TRBV5-1 and TRBJ1-4; no confident D gene assignment can be made. This receptor was obtained from a man aged 18 to 30 in good health. The CDR3 corresponds to CASSLGQFEKLFF. The DNA sequence is as follows: TGCGCCAGCAGCTTGGGGCAGTTTGAAAAACTGTTTTTT.